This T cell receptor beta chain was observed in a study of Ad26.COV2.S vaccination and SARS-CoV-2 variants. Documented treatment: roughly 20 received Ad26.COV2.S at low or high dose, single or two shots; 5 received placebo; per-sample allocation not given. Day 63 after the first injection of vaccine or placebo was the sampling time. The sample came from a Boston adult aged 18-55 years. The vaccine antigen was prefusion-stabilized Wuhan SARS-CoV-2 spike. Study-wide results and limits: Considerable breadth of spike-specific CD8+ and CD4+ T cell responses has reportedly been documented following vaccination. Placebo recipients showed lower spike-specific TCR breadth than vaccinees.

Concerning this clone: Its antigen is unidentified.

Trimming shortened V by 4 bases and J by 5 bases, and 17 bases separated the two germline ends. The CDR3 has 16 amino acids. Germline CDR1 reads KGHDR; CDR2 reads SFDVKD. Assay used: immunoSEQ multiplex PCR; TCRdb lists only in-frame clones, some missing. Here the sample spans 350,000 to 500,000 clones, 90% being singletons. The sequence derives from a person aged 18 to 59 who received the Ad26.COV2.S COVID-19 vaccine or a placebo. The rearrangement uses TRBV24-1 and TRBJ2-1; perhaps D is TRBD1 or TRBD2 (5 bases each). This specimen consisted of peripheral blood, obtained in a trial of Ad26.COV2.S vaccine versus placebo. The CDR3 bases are TGTGCCACCAGTGACGGCCCGGGACCCACAAACAATGAGCAGTTCTTC. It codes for CATSDGPGPTNNEQFF.